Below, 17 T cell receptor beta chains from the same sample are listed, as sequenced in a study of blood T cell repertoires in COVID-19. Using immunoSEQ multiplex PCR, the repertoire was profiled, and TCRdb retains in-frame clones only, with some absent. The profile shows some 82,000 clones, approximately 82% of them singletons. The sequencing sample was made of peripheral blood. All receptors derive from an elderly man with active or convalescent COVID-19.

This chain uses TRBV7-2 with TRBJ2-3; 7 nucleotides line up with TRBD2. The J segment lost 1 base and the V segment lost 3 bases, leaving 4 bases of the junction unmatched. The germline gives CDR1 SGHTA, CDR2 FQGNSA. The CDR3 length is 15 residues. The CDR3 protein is CASSLPSGRTDTQYF. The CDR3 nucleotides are TGTGCCAGCAGCTTGCCTAGCGGACGCACAGATACGCAGTATTTT.

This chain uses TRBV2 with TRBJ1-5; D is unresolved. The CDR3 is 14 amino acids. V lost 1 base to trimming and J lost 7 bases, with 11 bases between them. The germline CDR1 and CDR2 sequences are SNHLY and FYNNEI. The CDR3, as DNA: TGTGCCAGCAGTGAAGTCACGGTCAAACAGCCCCAGCATTTT. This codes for CASSEVTVKQPQHF.

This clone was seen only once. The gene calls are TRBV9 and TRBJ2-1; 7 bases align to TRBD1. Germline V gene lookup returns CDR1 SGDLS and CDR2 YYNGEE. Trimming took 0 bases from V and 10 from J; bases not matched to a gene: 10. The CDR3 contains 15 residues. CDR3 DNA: TGTGCCAGCAGCGTAGCTACGTTTCAGGGGGAAGAGCAGTTCTTC. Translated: CASSVATFQGEEQFF.

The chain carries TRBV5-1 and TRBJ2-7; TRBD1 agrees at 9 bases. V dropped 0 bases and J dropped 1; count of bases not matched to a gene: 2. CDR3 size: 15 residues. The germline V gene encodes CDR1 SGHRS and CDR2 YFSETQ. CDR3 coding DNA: TGCGCCAGCAGCTTGGAGGGGACAGGGTCCTACGAGCAGTACTTC. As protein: CASSLEGTGSYEQYF.

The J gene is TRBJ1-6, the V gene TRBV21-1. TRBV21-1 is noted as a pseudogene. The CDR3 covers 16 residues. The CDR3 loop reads CASSKAGSSYNSPLHF. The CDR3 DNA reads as TGTGCCAGCAGCAAAGCGGGGAGCTCCTATAATTCACCCCTCCACTTT.

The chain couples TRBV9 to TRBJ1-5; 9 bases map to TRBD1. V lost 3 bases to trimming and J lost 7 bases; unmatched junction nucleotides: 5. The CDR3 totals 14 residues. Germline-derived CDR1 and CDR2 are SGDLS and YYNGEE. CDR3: CASSAGQGAQPQHF. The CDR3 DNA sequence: TGTGCCAGCAGCGCGGGACAGGGTGCCCAGCCCCAGCATTTT. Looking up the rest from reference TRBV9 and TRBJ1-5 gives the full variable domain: DSGVTQTPKHLITATGQRVTLRCSPRSGDLSVYWYQQSLDQGLQFLIQYYNGEERAKGNILERFSAQQFPDLHSELNLSSLELGDSALYFCASSAGQGAQPQHFGDGTRLSIL.

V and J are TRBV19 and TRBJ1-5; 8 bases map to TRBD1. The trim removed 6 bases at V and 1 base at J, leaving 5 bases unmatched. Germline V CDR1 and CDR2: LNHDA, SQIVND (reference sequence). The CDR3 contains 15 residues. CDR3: CASRSTGVSNQPQHF. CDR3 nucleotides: TGTGCCAGTAGATCGACAGGGGTCAGCAATCAGCCCCAGCATTTT.

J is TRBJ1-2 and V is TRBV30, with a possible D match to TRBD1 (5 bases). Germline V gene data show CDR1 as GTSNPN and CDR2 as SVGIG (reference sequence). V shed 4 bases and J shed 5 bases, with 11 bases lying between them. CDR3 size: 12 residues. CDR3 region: CAWNRQRYGYTF. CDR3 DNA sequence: TGTGCCTGGAACAGGCAGCGATATGGCTACACCTTC. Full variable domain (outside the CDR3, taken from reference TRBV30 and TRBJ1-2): SQTIHQWPATLVQPVGSPLSLECTVEGTSNPNLYWYRQAAGRGLQLLFYSVGIGQISSEVPQNLSASRPQDRQFILSSKKLLLSDSGFYLCAWNRQRYGYTFGSGTRLTVV.

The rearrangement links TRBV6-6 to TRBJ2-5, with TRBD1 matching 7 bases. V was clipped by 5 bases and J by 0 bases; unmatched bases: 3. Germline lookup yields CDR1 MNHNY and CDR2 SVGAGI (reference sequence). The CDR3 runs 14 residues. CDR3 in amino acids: CASSHGQDQETQYF. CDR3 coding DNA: TGTGCCAGCAGTCACGGACAGGACCAAGAGACCCAGTACTTC.

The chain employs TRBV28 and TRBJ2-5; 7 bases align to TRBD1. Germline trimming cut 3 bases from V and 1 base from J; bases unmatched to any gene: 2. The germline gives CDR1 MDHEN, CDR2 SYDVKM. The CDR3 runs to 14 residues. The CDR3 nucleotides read TGTGCCAGCAGTTTGGGACAGTTCCAAGAGACCCAGTACTTC. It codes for CASSLGQFQETQYF. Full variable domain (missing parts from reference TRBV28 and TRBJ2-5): DVKVTQSSRYLVKRTGEKVFLECVQDMDHENMFWYRQDPGLGLRLIYFSYDVKMKEKGDIPEGYSVSREKKERFSLILESASTNQTSMYLCASSLGQFQETQYFGPGTRLLVL.

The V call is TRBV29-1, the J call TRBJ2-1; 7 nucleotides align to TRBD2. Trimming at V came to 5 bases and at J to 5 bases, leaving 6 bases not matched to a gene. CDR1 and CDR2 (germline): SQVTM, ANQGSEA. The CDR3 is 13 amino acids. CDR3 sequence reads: CSVWSGDHNEQFF. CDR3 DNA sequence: TGCAGCGTTTGGAGCGGGGACCACAATGAGCAGTTCTTC.

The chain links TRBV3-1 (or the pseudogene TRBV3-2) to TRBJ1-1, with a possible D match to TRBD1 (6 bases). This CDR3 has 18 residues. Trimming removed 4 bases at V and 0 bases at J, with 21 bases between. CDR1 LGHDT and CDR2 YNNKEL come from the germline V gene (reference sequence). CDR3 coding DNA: TGTGCCAGCAGCCCCCTCCCCTTACAGGGAACCCTGAACACTGAAGCTTTCTTT. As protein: CASSPLPLQGTLNTEAFF.

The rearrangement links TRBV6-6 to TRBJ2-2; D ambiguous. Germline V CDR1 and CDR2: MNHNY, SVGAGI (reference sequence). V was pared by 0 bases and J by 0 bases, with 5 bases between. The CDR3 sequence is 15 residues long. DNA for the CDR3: TGTGCCAGCAGTTACTCGCCAGCGAACACCGGGGAGCTGTTTTTT. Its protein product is CASSYSPANTGELFF.

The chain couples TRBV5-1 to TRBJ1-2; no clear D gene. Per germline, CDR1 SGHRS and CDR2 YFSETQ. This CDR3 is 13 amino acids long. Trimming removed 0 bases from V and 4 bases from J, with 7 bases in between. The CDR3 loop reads CASSLDNSYGYTF. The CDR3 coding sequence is TGCGCCAGCAGCTTGGACAACAGCTATGGCTACACCTTC. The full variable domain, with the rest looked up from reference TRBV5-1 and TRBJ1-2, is KAGVTQTPRYLIKTRGQQVTLSCSPISGHRSVSWYQQTPGQGLQFLFEYFSETQRNKGNFPGRFSGRQFSNSRSEMNVSTLELGDSALYLCASSLDNSYGYTFGSGTRLTVV.

The CDR3 loop is CASSLHRGTGVEKLFF. The DNA of the CDR3 is TGTGCCAGCAGTTTACATCGCGGGACAGGAGTTGAAAAACTGTTTTTT. The chain is built from TRBV27 and TRBJ1-4; 8 bases fit TRBD1. V shed 2 bases and J 7 bases; nucleotides not matched to a gene: 9. The germline V gene encodes CDR1 MNHEY and CDR2 SMNVEV (reference sequence). The CDR3 consists of 16 residues.

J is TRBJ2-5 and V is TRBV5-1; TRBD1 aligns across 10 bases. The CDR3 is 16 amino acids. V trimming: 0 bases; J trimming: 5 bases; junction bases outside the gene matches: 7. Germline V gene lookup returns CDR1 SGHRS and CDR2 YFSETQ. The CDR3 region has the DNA TGCGCCAGCAGCTTGGGACAGGGGGCGCGAGGGGAGACCCAGTACTTC. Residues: CASSLGQGARGETQYF. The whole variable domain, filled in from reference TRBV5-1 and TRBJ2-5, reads KAGVTQTPRYLIKTRGQQVTLSCSPISGHRSVSWYQQTPGQGLQFLFEYFSETQRNKGNFPGRFSGRQFSNSRSEMNVSTLELGDSALYLCASSLGQGARGETQYFGPGTRLLVL.

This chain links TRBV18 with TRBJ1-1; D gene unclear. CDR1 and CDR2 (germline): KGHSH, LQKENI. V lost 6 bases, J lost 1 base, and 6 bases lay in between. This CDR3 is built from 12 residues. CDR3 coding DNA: TGTGCCAGCTCGCGAACGAACACTGAAGCTTTCTTT. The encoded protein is CASSRTNTEAFF.